The T cell receptor beta chain under discussion was sequenced for a study of cytomegalovirus exposure and HLA in healthy donors. Study-wide results and limits: Rarity held for most TCR sequences, but there were some public TCRs that occurred in many donors. Subsequent analysis revealed that first-cohort TCR clusters tended to co-occur in the 120 or so validation repertoires. High sensitivity and specificity were reportedly achieved when the classifier diagnosed cytomegalovirus status.

This table comes from immunoSEQ multiplex PCR, and its TCRdb copy is limited to in-frame clones, with some not included. The table records approximately 190,000 clones, roughly 82% of them present only once. A note on this clone: The antigen remains unidentified.

There are 17 residues in the CDR3. V dropped 7 bases and J dropped 5; count of bases not matched to a gene: 14. Germline V lookup: CDR1 MDHEN, CDR2 SYDVKM. This rearrangement joins TRBV28 to TRBJ2-3, with TRBD2 identical over 11 bases. This clonotype was obtained from a woman in her twenties or thirties in good health and CMV-seropositive. Sequenced: PBMCs. The CDR3 sequence: CASNPRDSGRAEDTQYF. DNA for the CDR3: TGTGCCAGCAATCCCAGGGATAGCGGGAGGGCCGAAGATACGCAGTATTTT.